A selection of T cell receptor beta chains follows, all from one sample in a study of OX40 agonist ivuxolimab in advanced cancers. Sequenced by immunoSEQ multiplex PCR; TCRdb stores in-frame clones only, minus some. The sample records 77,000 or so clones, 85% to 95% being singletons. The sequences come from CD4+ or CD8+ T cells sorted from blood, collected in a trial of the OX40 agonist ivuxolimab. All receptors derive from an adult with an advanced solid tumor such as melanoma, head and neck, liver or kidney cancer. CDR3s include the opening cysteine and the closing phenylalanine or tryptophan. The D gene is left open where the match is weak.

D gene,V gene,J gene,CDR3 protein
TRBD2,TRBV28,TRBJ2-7,CASSGATSGGVEQYF
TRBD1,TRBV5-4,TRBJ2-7,CASSGRQGTGYEQYF
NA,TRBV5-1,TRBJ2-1,CASSLGGEGNNEQFF
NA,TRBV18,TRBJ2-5,CASSPQEGTQETQYF
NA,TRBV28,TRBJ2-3,CASSWRGSDTDTQYF
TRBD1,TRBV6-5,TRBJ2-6,CASSGTGSGANVLTF
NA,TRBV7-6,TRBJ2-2,CASSLGQGGPGTGELFF
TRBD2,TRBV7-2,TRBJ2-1,CASSLERSGGTAYNEQFF
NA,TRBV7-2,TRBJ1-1,CASSLDRVNTEAFF
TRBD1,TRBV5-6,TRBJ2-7,CASSRGQYHHEQYF
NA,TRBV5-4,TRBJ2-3,CASSLGRISTDTQYF
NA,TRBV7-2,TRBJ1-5,CASSLGESNQPQHF
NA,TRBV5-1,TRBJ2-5,CASSLVVGVGETQYF
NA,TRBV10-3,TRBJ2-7,CAITGGGSPYEQYF
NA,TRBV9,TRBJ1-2,CASSVGLGTDYGYTF
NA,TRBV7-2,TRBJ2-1,CASSLAKGGSYNEQFF
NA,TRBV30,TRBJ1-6,CAWSKGIQGSGSPLHF
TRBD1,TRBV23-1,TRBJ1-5,CASSQSRDRYTSNQPQHF
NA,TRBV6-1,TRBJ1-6,CASSVAGRGDNSPLHF
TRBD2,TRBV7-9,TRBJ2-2,CASSLGLDYTGELFF
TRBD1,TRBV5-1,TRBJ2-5,CASSPTGTAQETQYF
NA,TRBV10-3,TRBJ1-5,CAISVDREDQPQHF
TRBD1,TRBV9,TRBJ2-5,CASSTWDRGQETQYF
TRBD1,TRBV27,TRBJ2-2,CASSRTGFNTGELFF
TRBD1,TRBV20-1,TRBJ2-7,CSAWTGDEQYF
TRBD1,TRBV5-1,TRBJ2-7,CASSLEGTGSYEQYF
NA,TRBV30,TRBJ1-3,CAWGGFSGNTIYF
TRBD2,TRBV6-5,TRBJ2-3,CASSSPGTSGTDTQYF
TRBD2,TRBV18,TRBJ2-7,CASSPERGVYEQYF
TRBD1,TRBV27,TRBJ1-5,CASSFDRGGQPQHF
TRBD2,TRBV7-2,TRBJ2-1,CASSPGGLAGLDEQFF
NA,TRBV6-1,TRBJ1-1,CASSLTTGNTEAFF
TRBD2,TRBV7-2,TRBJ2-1,CASSLSGTSGLYNEQFF
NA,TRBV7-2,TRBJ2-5,CASSLYSETQYF
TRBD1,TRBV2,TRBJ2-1,CATPDRSSYNEQFF
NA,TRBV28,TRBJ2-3,CASSSGSASTDTQYF
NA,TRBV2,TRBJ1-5,CASSEFRGNQPQHF
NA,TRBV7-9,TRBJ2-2,CASSLQTLNTGELFF
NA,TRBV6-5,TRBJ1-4,CASSYSGGYDEKLFF
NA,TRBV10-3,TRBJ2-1,CAISESTGDNEQFF
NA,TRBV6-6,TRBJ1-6,CASSYNIDSPLHF
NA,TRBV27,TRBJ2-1,CVTHRWGAPYNEQFF
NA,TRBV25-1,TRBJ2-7,CASSWSASYEQYF
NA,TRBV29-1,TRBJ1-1,CSAKGRLNTEAFF
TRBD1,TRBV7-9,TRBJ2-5,CASSERQGQETQYF
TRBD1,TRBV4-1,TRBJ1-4,CASSPVRDREEEKLFF
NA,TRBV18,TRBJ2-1,CASSPGASSYNEQFF
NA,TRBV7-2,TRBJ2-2,CASSLSARPGELFF
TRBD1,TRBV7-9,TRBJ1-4,CASSPGTGKEKLFF
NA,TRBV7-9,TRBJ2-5,CASSPPPETQYF
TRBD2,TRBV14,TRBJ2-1,CASSYSSGDYNEQFF
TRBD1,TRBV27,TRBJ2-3,CASSLSGTVPGTDTQYF
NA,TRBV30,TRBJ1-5,CAWSNTGNHYSNQPQHF
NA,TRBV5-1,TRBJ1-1,CASSLEFMNTEAFF
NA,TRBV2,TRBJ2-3,CASVGTPSTDTQYF
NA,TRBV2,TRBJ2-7,CASSLLGYEQYF
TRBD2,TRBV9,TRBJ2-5,CASSGTSGHQETQYF
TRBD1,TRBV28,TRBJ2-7,CASSSFGDRGRNSEQYF
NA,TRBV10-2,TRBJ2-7,CASNLVDLTGEQYF
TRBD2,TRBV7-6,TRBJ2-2,CASNSGGPESTGELFF